These 23 T cell receptor beta chains originate from one sample sequenced in a study of a mutant IDH1 vaccine in newly diagnosed glioma. Their cognate antigens are unknown. The time point was: week 5, during vaccination. Alongside topical imiquimod, each dose of vaccine comprised 300 ug of mutant IDH1 20-mer peptide. Profiled with immunoSEQ multiplex PCR; TCRdb holds only in-frame clones, not every one. The sample consists of approximately 27,000 clones, 89% of them appearing once. The starting material was PBMCs, obtained from a glioma patient whose treatment included an IDH1 peptide vaccine. Receptors originate from a man aged 18 to 30 with glioma.

The CDR3 coding sequence is TGTGCCACCGGGACAGCCATGAACACTGAAGCTTTCTTT. It codes for CATGTAMNTEAFF. This chain connects TRBV28 to TRBJ1-1, with 7 bases aligning to TRBD1. The CDR3 is 13 residues long. V lost 10 bases to trimming and J lost 0 bases; unmatched junction nucleotides: 5. The germline V gene encodes CDR1 MDHEN and CDR2 SYDVKM.

This chain joins TRBV30 and TRBJ2-7; TRBD1 matches at 7 bases. V was clipped by 0 bases and J by 7 bases; unmatched bases: 6. Germline CDR1 and CDR2: GTSNPN and SVGIG (reference sequence). This CDR3 region has 13 residues. In DNA form, the CDR3 reads TGTGCCTGGAGTGTAGGACAGGCGAGGGAGCAGTACTTC. The encoded protein is CAWSVGQAREQYF. Variable domain in full (rest from reference TRBV30 and TRBJ2-7): SQTIHQWPATLVQPVGSPLSLECTVEGTSNPNLYWYRQAAGRGLQLLFYSVGIGQISSEVPQNLSASRPQDRQFILSSKKLLLSDSGFYLCAWSVGQAREQYFGPGTRLTVT.

The J gene is TRBJ1-1, the V gene TRBV7-9; D is unclear. The germline gives CDR1 SEHNR, CDR2 FQNEAQ (reference sequence). The CDR3 is 14 residues long. Trimming took off 4 bases at V and 1 base at J, with 10 bases between the two ends. The CDR3 protein is CASSYGSGNTEAFF. The CDR3 DNA reads as TGTGCCAGCAGCTACGGGTCGGGGAACACTGAAGCTTTCTTT.

The chain links TRBV30 to TRBJ1-6; TRBD1 matches at 8 bases. V was pared by 4 bases and J by 7 bases, with 3 bases of the junction left unmatched. This CDR3 has 13 amino acids. The V gene's germline CDR1 is GTSNPN and CDR2 SVGIG (reference sequence). In DNA, the CDR3 is TGTGCCTGGATGTCAGGGGGCAATTCACCCCTCCACTTT. It specifies CAWMSGGNSPLHF.

The chain carries TRBV7-9 and TRBJ1-2; a possible D gene is TRBD1 (5 bases). From germline, CDR1 is SEHNR and CDR2 FQNEAQ (reference sequence). V lost 5 bases and J 4 bases, leaving 11 bases between the germline ends. The CDR3 has 13 residues. This CDR3 is CASSHTDSYGYTF. The DNA of the CDR3 is TGTGCCAGCAGCCACACTGACAGCTATGGCTACACCTTC.

V usage is TRBV4-1 and J usage is TRBJ2-1; no reliable D call. From germline, CDR1 is MGHRA and CDR2 YSYEKL. V shed 1 base and J shed 10 bases, with 20 bases lying between them. This CDR3 contains 16 residues. CDR3 nucleotides: TGCGCCAGCAGCCAAGTCAAGAGGCAGTCAGTAGGCGAGCAGTTCTTC. Translating gives CASSQVKRQSVGEQFF.

The chain joins TRBV5-1 to TRBJ2-2; 8 positions agree with TRBD1. Germline CDR1 and CDR2: SGHRS and YFSETQ. This CDR3 has 15 residues. V was pared by 4 bases and J by 5 bases, with 7 bases of the junction left unmatched. This CDR3 reads CASSKTGGDTGELFF. CDR3 bases: TGCGCCAGCAGCAAAACAGGGGGTGATACCGGGGAGCTGTTTTTT. The variable domain in full, with the rest retrieved from reference TRBV5-1 and TRBJ2-2, is KAGVTQTPRYLIKTRGQQVTLSCSPISGHRSVSWYQQTPGQGLQFLFEYFSETQRNKGNFPGRFSGRQFSNSRSEMNVSTLELGDSALYLCASSKTGGDTGELFFGEGSRLTVL.

This chain links TRBV14 with TRBJ1-1; D perhaps matches TRBD1 (6 bases). The germline gives CDR1 SGHDN, CDR2 FVKESK. The V end lost 3 bases, the J end lost 6 bases, and 8 bases lay between the germline ends. This CDR3 contains 12 residues. CDR3 in DNA: TGTGCCAGCAGCCAGGCAGGGGCTGAAGCTTTCTTT. Protein: CASSQAGAEAFF.

This rearrangement joins TRBV7-8 to TRBJ1-5; no firm D call. The germline V and J ends were trimmed by 1 base and 2 bases, with 12 bases remaining between them. CDR3 length equals 16 residues. Looked up from germline, CDR1 is SGHVS and CDR2 is FQNEAQ. The CDR3 is CASSLVSTVGNQPQHF. In DNA, the CDR3 is TGTGCCAGCAGCTTAGTATCAACGGTGGGCAATCAGCCCCAGCATTTT.

Comment on this clone: Other DNA sequences in the same sample also yield this CDR3. This sequence joins TRBV25-1 and TRBJ1-2; D uncertain. Trimming took off 3 bases at V and 2 bases at J, with 4 bases between the two ends. The CDR3 extends over 12 amino acids. Germline loops: CDR1 MGHDK, CDR2 SYGVNS. Here the CDR3 DNA reads TGTGCCAGCAGTGATCAGAACTATGGCTACACCTTC. Protein: CASSDQNYGYTF.

This sequence joins TRBV30 and TRBJ2-3; 14 nucleotides align to TRBD2. The CDR3 extends over 16 amino acids. Germline V gene data show CDR1 as GTSNPN and CDR2 as SVGIG (reference sequence). J gave up 2 bases and V 7 bases, and 8 bases lay outside the gene matches. The CDR3, as DNA: TGTGCCTTGGGGGCGGGACTAGCGGGAGACACAGATACGCAGTATTTT. It specifies CALGAGLAGDTDTQYF.

The rearrangement links TRBV20-1 to TRBJ1-1; weak D call: TRBD1 (5 bases). Germline loops: CDR1 DFQATT, CDR2 SNEGSKA (reference sequence). The CDR3 runs to 11 residues. V lost 6 bases and J 7 bases, leaving 12 bases between the germline ends. CDR3 sequence reads: CSARMGDEAFF. CDR3 bases: TGCAGTGCCAGGATGGGGGATGAAGCTTTCTTT.

V usage is TRBV20-1 and J usage is TRBJ1-1, with no clear D. The CDR3 totals 11 residues. V was cut by 5 bases and J by 5 bases, with 9 bases left in between. Germline V gives CDR1 DFQATT, CDR2 SNEGSKA (reference sequence). The CDR3 reads CSARPGTEAFF. DNA for the CDR3: TGCAGTGCTCGGCCGGGTACTGAAGCTTTCTTT.

This clone was seen only once. V usage is TRBV19 and J usage is TRBJ2-4; TRBD2 agrees at 10 bases. Germline trimming cut 5 bases from V and 1 base from J; bases unmatched to any gene: 5. Germline values: CDR1 LNHDA, CDR2 SQIVND (reference sequence). The CDR3 has 16 amino acids. The CDR3 is CASSPGLAAAKNIQYF. The CDR3 region has the DNA TGTGCCAGTAGTCCCGGACTAGCGGCGGCCAAAAACATTCAGTACTTC.

V is TRBV30 and J is TRBJ1-1; tentative D call: TRBD1 (5 bases). CDR1 and CDR2 from the germline V gene are GTSNPN and SVGIG (reference sequence). This CDR3 has 13 residues. V lost 1 base to trimming and J lost 1 base, with 7 bases between them. The CDR3 DNA reads TGTGCCTGGAGTGGACAGTGGAACACTGAAGCTTTCTTT. Translation: CAWSGQWNTEAFF.

This clone was seen a few times. The rearrangement links TRBV7-6 to TRBJ2-7, with a weak D call TRBD1 (6 bases). The CDR3 has 15 residues. Between the trimmed V and J ends, which lost 5 bases and 0 bases, there was a span of 14 bases. The V gene's germline CDR1 is SGHVS and CDR2 FNYEAQ. The CDR3: CASSPPGTNSYEQYF. The CDR3, as DNA: TGTGCCAGCAGCCCACCGGGGACAAACTCCTACGAGCAGTACTTC.

V and J are TRBV6-5 and TRBJ1-2; TRBD1 matches at 7 bases. Per the germline V gene, CDR1 is MNHEY and CDR2 is SVGAGI. This CDR3 has 14 amino acids. V was pared by 2 bases and J by 7 bases, with 7 bases of the junction left unmatched. CDR3 region: CASSYLQGEGGYTF. CDR3 DNA: TGTGCCAGCAGTTACCTTCAGGGGGAGGGTGGCTACACCTTC.

This rearrangement joins TRBV25-1 to TRBJ2-1; 9 bases match TRBD2. The junction had 22 bases not matched to a gene; V was cut back by 4 bases and J by 12 bases. The CDR3 has 18 amino acids. Looked up from germline, CDR1 is MGHDK and CDR2 is SYGVNS. Written as DNA, the CDR3 is TGTGCCAGCAGTGCCTCGTACCTTGGGGCGGGGGGGCGGTTGGTGCAGTTCTTC. Translated: CASSASYLGAGGRLVQFF.

The chain employs TRBV6-1 and TRBJ2-2; TRBD2 matches 14 bases. The CDR3 covers 15 residues. V gave up 8 bases and J gave up 5 bases; unmatched junction bases: 4. Germline CDR1 reads MNHNS; CDR2 reads SASEGT. CDR3 in amino acids: CASGTSGSGTGELFF. The CDR3 DNA sequence: TGTGCCAGCGGGACTAGCGGGAGCGGTACCGGGGAGCTGTTTTTT.

The chain recombines TRBV10-1 with TRBJ2-5, with 8 nucleotides matching TRBD2. The CDR3 length is 10 residues. CDR1 and CDR2 from the germline V gene are WNHNN and SYGVQD (reference sequence). V lost 8 bases, J lost 14 bases, and 7 bases stayed unmatched. The CDR3 sequence is CASVSGSPYF. CDR3 nucleotides: TGCGCCAGCGTGAGCGGGAGCCCTTACTTC.

This chain uses TRBV5-1 with TRBJ2-2; D unresolved. Germline V gene sequence: CDR1 SGHRS, CDR2 YFSETQ. CDR3 length: 16 residues. Trimming shortened V by 0 bases and J by 0 bases, and 9 bases separated the two germline ends. The CDR3 here is CASSLGVVSNTGELFF. In nucleotides, the CDR3 is TGCGCCAGCAGCTTGGGGGTAGTATCGAACACCGGGGAGCTGTTTTTT. The whole variable domain, remainder taken from reference TRBV5-1 and TRBJ2-2, is KAGVTQTPRYLIKTRGQQVTLSCSPISGHRSVSWYQQTPGQGLQFLFEYFSETQRNKGNFPGRFSGRQFSNSRSEMNVSTLELGDSALYLCASSLGVVSNTGELFFGEGSRLTVL.

The rearrangement links TRBV5-1 to TRBJ2-7; perhaps TRBD1 as D (6 bases). The length of the CDR3 is 14 residues. CDR1 and CDR2 from the germline V gene are SGHRS and YFSETQ. The germline V and J ends were trimmed by 0 bases and 5 bases, with 12 bases remaining between them. CDR3 amino acids: CASSLGQEGDEQYF. The CDR3 DNA reads TGCGCCAGCAGCTTGGGACAGGAAGGCGACGAGCAGTACTTC.

This clone was observed a single time. The V and J genes are TRBV19 and TRBJ2-7; D remains unclear. Trimming took 4 bases from V and 6 from J, leaving 16 bases between them. The CDR3 length is 14 residues. CDR1 is LNHDA and CDR2 is SQIVND in the germline V gene (reference sequence). The CDR3: CASSTSQASGEQYF. In DNA, the CDR3 is TGTGCCAGTAGTACTTCACAAGCTTCAGGCGAGCAGTACTTC.